The source of this T cell receptor (beta chain) is a study of a mutant IDH1 vaccine in newly diagnosed glioma. Study-level information: Before enrollment, the patients had been treated with radiotherapy alone, temozolomide alone, or both together. Most of them had received both. Week 47 marked visit V13, whereas week 35 marked visit V12.

The data were produced by immunoSEQ multiplex PCR, yet TCRdb's version contains in-frame clones alone and is incomplete. The sample yields over 80,000 clones, roughly four fifths seen once. Sample time point: week 47, end of study. Vaccination comprised doses that each held 300 ug of mutant IDH1 20-mer peptide, plus topical imiquimod. Across weeks 1, 3, 5, 7, 11, 15, 19 and 23, patients received a vaccination each time, eight in all. Study-level points and caveats: Most patients, roughly 92%, showed vaccine-induced immune responses.

As concerns this clone: The antigen is unknown.

Looked up from germline, CDR1 is MDHEN and CDR2 is SYDVKM. The CDR3 spans 16 residues. The V and J ends lost 4 bases and 0 bases, in that order; junction bases with no gene match: 4. This clonotype was sampled from a man aged 35-49 years with glioma. The sequencing used PBMCs, collected from a glioma patient whose treatment included an IDH1 peptide vaccine. The chain joins TRBV28 to TRBJ2-5, with 11 bases identical to TRBD2. The CDR3 is CASSSTSGNNQETQYF. The CDR3 DNA follows: TGTGCCAGCAGTTCGACTAGCGGGAATAACCAAGAGACCCAGTACTTC. The full variable domain, in which reference TRBV28 and TRBJ2-5 provide the parts outside the CDR3, is DVKVTQSSRYLVKRTGEKVFLECVQDMDHENMFWYRQDPGLGLRLIYFSYDVKMKEKGDIPEGYSVSREKKERFSLILESASTNQTSMYLCASSSTSGNNQETQYFGPGTRLLVL.